These 13 T cell receptor beta chains were sequenced from one sample in a study of T-cell memory formation after mild COVID-19. Via MiXCR, TCRdb re-called the 5' RACE reads, giving one row per CDR3 protein. The sample holds about 210,000 distinct CDR3 sequences, 10% to 13% seen once. The specimen was PBMCs or a T cell subset sorted from them (not recorded which). The receptor source for this set is a man aged 18 to 30 who had mild COVID-19 (a few samples of this study predate the infection). Cell type and time point are not known.

There are a few counts of this clonotype. This sequence joins TRBV3-1 and TRBJ2-1; a possible D gene is TRBD2 (6 bases). Germline V gives CDR1 LGHDT, CDR2 YNNKEL (reference sequence). The V end was cut by 5 bases, the J end by 8 bases, with 19 bases between. This CDR3 has 15 amino acids. The CDR3: CASSYHGGESDEQFF. Here the CDR3 DNA reads TGTGCCAGCAGCTACCACGGGGGAGAGTCGGATGAGCAGTTCTTC.

The rearrangement uses TRBV6-5 and TRBJ1-3, with D possibly TRBD1 on 5 matching bases. CDR1 and CDR2 (germline): MNHEY, SVGAGI. The CDR3 extends over 16 amino acids. Trimming took 2 bases from V and 1 from J, leaving 12 bases between them. The CDR3 DNA is TGTGCCAGCAGTTACGGGGCGTTAGATTCTGGAAACACCATATATTTT. Protein sequence: CASSYGALDSGNTIYF.

This clonotype was seen a few times. This chain's CDR3 is CSVDLTSTDTQYF. CDR3 DNA sequence: TGCAGCGTTGACTTAACTAGCACAGATACGCAGTATTTT. The V call is TRBV29-1, the J call TRBJ2-3; D remains unclear. There are 13 residues in the CDR3. Germline values: CDR1 SQVTM, CDR2 ANQGSEA. The V end was cut by 3 bases, the J end by 0 bases, with 7 bases between.

There are a few counts of this clonotype. The V call is TRBV11-2, the J call TRBJ1-2, with D perhaps matching TRBD1 (5 bases). The germline V and J ends were trimmed by 5 bases and 5 bases, with 21 bases remaining between them. CDR1 is SGHAT, CDR2 FQNNGV, per germline. This CDR3 comprises 16 residues. As DNA, the CDR3 is TGTGCCAGCAGCCCGATTTTGGGACGGATTTTTTATGGCTACACCTTC. As protein: CASSPILGRIFYGYTF.

This rearrangement joins TRBV4-3 to TRBJ1-5; no clear D. There are 13 residues in the CDR3. V shed 1 base and J shed 7 bases, with 8 bases lying between them. Germline V CDR1 and CDR2: LGHNA, YSLEER. This CDR3 reads CASSQGESQPQHF. CDR3 nucleotides: TGCGCCAGCAGCCAAGGGGAAAGCCAGCCCCAGCATTTT.

This chain connects TRBV4-1 to TRBJ2-2; maybe TRBD2 (5 bases). V was pared by 6 bases and J by 5 bases, with 19 bases between. The CDR3 runs to 16 residues. Per the germline V gene, CDR1 is MGHRA and CDR2 is YSYEKL. The CDR3 here is CASRVIGKRGTGELFF. The CDR3 bases are TGCGCCAGCAGGGTTATTGGGAAGAGAGGGACCGGGGAGCTGTTTTTT.

The chain employs TRBV6-6 and TRBJ1-2; D is possibly TRBD1 (5 bases). Per germline, CDR1 MNHNY and CDR2 SVGAGI (reference sequence). The CDR3 length is 14 residues. The V end lost 7 bases, the J end lost 1 base, and 13 bases lay between the germline ends. The CDR3 here is CASTPGVSNYGYTF. CDR3 in DNA: TGTGCCAGCACCCCGGGGGTTAGTAACTATGGCTACACCTTC.

The sample holds many counts of this clonotype. The chain carries TRBV30 and TRBJ2-5, with a tentative D call TRBD2 (6 bases). Germline V lookup: CDR1 GTSNPN, CDR2 SVGIG (reference sequence). Between the trimmed V and J ends, which lost 0 bases and 7 bases, there was a span of 12 bases. The CDR3 extends over 13 amino acids. CDR3 region: CAWSVAGPMTQYF. CDR3 in DNA: TGTGCCTGGAGTGTTGCGGGGCCTATGACCCAGTACTTC. Looking up the rest from reference TRBV30 and TRBJ2-5 gives the full variable domain: SQTIHQWPATLVQPVGSPLSLECTVEGTSNPNLYWYRQAAGRGLQLLFYSVGIGQISSEVPQNLSASRPQDRQFILSSKKLLLSDSGFYLCAWSVAGPMTQYFGPGTRLLVL.

This sequence joins TRBV20-1 and TRBJ1-5, with D hard to call. The CDR3 sequence is 13 residues long. Germline values: CDR1 DFQATT, CDR2 SNEGSKA (reference sequence). CDR3 region: CSGVLGLNQPQHF. The CDR3 coding sequence is TGCAGCGGCGTGCTGGGATTAAATCAGCCCCAGCATTTT.

The V gene is TRBV7-2, the J gene TRBJ2-1; the match to TRBD2 covers 11 bases. CDR3 size: 16 residues. V lost 6 bases to trimming and J lost 4 bases; unmatched junction nucleotides: 8. The V gene's germline CDR1 is SGHTA and CDR2 FQGNSA. The CDR3 sequence is CASRAPGLAVYNEQFF. As DNA, the CDR3 is TGTGCCAGCAGGGCCCCGGGACTAGCGGTATACAATGAGCAGTTCTTC.

The sample holds a few counts of this clonotype. This chain links TRBV29-1 with TRBJ2-5; D ambiguous. The CDR3 is 13 amino acids. V lost 6 bases and J lost 2, with 13 bases in between. The germline V gene encodes CDR1 SQVTM and CDR2 ANQGSEA. The CDR3 DNA follows: TGCAGCGTCCTTAAAGTAGGGCAAGAGACCCAGTACTTC. This gives the protein CSVLKVGQETQYF.

In this sample, this clonotype turned up a few times. The chain is built from TRBV20-1 and TRBJ1-6; D ambiguous. Per the germline V gene, CDR1 is DFQATT and CDR2 is SNEGSKA (reference sequence). CDR3 size: 16 residues. V lost 0 bases and J lost 7, with 16 bases in between. The CDR3 sequence: CSARDEGRVQNSPLHF. For the CDR3, the DNA is TGCAGTGCTAGAGATGAGGGAAGGGTCCAGAATTCACCCCTCCACTTT.

This clonotype occurred a few times. The genes are TRBV19 and TRBJ2-5; D may be TRBD1 or TRBD2 (5 bases each). The germline V and J ends were trimmed by 4 bases and 6 bases, with 18 bases remaining between them. CDR1 is LNHDA and CDR2 is SQIVND in the germline V gene (reference sequence). This CDR3 contains 15 residues. In DNA form, the CDR3 reads TGTGCCAGTAGTACTTACATTCATCCGGGGCAGACCCAGTACTTC. Protein sequence: CASSTYIHPGQTQYF. The full variable domain, with the rest looked up from reference TRBV19 and TRBJ2-5, is DGGITQSPKYLFRKEGQNVTLSCEQNLNHDAMYWYRQDPGQGLRLIYYSQIVNDFQKGDIAEGYSVSREKKESFPLTVTSAQKNPTAFYLCASSTYIHPGQTQYFGPGTRLLVL.